Below, 9 T cell receptor beta chains from the same sample are listed, as sequenced in a study of blood T cells in healthy people across ages. With a J-beta primer mix and a sample-barcoded 5' primer, a second PCR ran about 7 to 11 cycles. TCRdb analysed the 5' RACE reads with MiXCR anew, one entry per CDR3 protein. The table has 1.5 million to 2 million distinct CDR3 sequences, 28% seen once. Sequencing was carried out using blood. These receptors all stem from a young woman in good health.

Remarks on this clonotype: This may stem from a read error, because a much larger clone lies one nucleotide away. The chain carries TRBV7-3 and TRBJ2-3; 10 bases line up with TRBD1. There are 18 residues in the CDR3. Germline loops: CDR1 SGHTA, CDR2 FQGTGA. After removal of 5 bases from V and 4 bases from J, the junction contained 15 bases not matched to a gene. CDR3 protein: CASSTNGPGTGVADTQYF. CDR3 nucleotides: TGTGCCAGCAGCACCAACGGGCCCGGGACAGGGGTGGCAGATACGCAGTATTTT.

This clonotype was observed a handful of times. This sequence joins TRBV20-1 and TRBJ1-5; D is unresolved. V lost 0 bases, J lost 4 bases, and 10 bases lay in between. The CDR3 has 14 amino acids. CDR1 DFQATT and CDR2 SNEGSKA come from the germline V gene (reference sequence). In DNA, the CDR3 is TGCAGTGCTAGAGATGGGAGAGTTAATCAGCCCCAGCATTTT. Its protein is CSARDGRVNQPQHF.

As concerns this clonotype: The junction departs from the called germline gene at one end, perhaps through a read error. The chain links TRBV7-9 to TRBJ2-2; the D gene is possibly TRBD2 (5 bases). Germline lookup yields CDR1 SEHNR and CDR2 FQNEAQ (reference sequence). This CDR3 comprises 14 residues. Here the CDR3 reads CASSLDANTGERFF. The CDR3 DNA reads TGTGCCAGCAGCTTAGACGCGAACACCGGGGAGCGGTTTTTT.

This clonotype was seen ten or more times. The chain has TRBV10-2 and TRBJ2-7; D is ambiguous. The CDR3 extends over 12 amino acids. Germline V gives CDR1 WSHSY, CDR2 SAAADI. Trimming left V 0 bases short and J 3 bases short, with 3 bases between. CDR3 DNA: TGCGCCAGCAGTGAGTCGAACTACGAGCAGTACTTC. Its translation is CASSESNYEQYF.

This clonotype was observed many times. The genes are TRBV12-3 or TRBV12-4 and TRBJ2-7; TRBD1 matches at 8 bases. The CDR3 is made up of 15 amino acids. V was clipped by 5 bases and J by 5 bases; unmatched bases: 11. CDR3 region: CASSPRTGNGDEQYF. As DNA, the CDR3 is TGTGCCAGCAGTCCTCGGACAGGGAACGGGGACGAGCAGTACTTC.

This clonotype has a count of ten or more. The chain carries TRBV5-5 and TRBJ2-7, with D perhaps TRBD1 (5 bases). The germline V gene has CDR1 SGHKS and CDR2 YYEKEE (reference sequence). V was clipped by 5 bases and J by 3 bases, with 12 bases between them. The CDR3 runs to 13 residues. The CDR3, as DNA: TGTGCCAGCAGACAGGCCGGTGACTACGAGCAGTACTTC. Translation gives CASRQAGDYEQYF.

This chain links TRBV7-2 with TRBJ2-1; D perhaps matches TRBD2 (6 bases). Looked up from germline, CDR1 is SGHTA and CDR2 is FQGNSA. The CDR3 loop spans 15 amino acids. Trimming took 8 bases from V and 5 from J, leaving 19 bases between them. For the CDR3, the DNA is TGTGCCAGCCGAATTAATAGACTAGTCAACAATGAGCAGTTCTTC. This sequence encodes CASRINRLVNNEQFF.

This clonotype was recorded at least ten times. The rearrangement uses TRBV5-1 and TRBJ2-5; D perhaps matches TRBD1 (5 bases). This CDR3 has 13 amino acids. The germline V and J ends were trimmed by 4 bases and 2 bases, with 9 bases remaining between them. CDR1 and CDR2 from the germline V gene are SGHRS and YFSETQ. The CDR3 protein is CASSLTDQETQYF. In DNA form, the CDR3 reads TGCGCCAGCAGCCTGACAGATCAAGAGACCCAGTACTTC.

This clonotype turned up a few times. The V and J genes are TRBV20-1 and TRBJ2-1; 8 nucleotides align to TRBD2. With V trimmed by 6 bases and J by 0 bases, 7 bases remained unmatched. The CDR3 runs to 15 residues. The germline CDR1 and CDR2 sequences are DFQATT and SNEGSKA (reference sequence). CDR3 DNA sequence: TGCAGTGCAGAAGCGGGAGACACCTCCTACAATGAGCAGTTCTTC. Residues: CSAEAGDTSYNEQFF.